This T cell receptor beta chain was recovered during a study of shared clonotypes between healthy human individuals. Study information: CD4 naive and memory got three plates each, CD8 naive two, CD8 memory one.

Remarks on this clone: The antigen remains undetermined.

The CDR3 contains 16 residues. Germline assignment: CDR1 LNHDA and CDR2 SQIVND (reference sequence). Trimming cost V 9 bases and J 4 bases; bases outside gene matches: 12. The authors distributed each subset's genomic DNA evenly over several immunoSEQ plates. Libraries were prepared by immunoSEQ multiplex PCR; TCRdb keeps only in-frame clonotypes and omits some of them. This sample has about 1 million clones, with 60% to 80% found just once. Study-wide results and limits: Around 4.9% of naive CD4 clonotypes were shared across a handful of donors.

V is TRBV19 and J is TRBJ2-2; 9 nucleotides match TRBD1. Specimen: memory CD4+ T cells sorted from blood. Subset defined: CD45RA-negative fraction. This clonotype originated in a man aged 18-30 years in good health. This chain's CDR3 is CARPPPGQGCTGELFF. The CDR3, as DNA: TGTGCCAGACCCCCACCGGGACAGGGATGCACCGGGGAGCTGTTTTTT.